This TCR beta chain was obtained from a study of blood T cell repertoires in COVID-19. Turning to the study itself: Researchers got acute and convalescent COVID-19 samples from the United States, Italy and Spain. T cells, B-cell-depleted T cells, or PBMCs supplied cDNA or gDNA.

V trimming: 2 bases; J trimming: 1 base; junction bases outside the gene matches: 6. The germline CDR1 and CDR2 sequences are ENHRY and SYGVKD. CDR3 length: 17 amino acids. Per the original data handling: The authors estimated nucleated cell counts from reference gene primer amplification. TCRdb keeps only in-frame clones here, not all; method: immunoSEQ multiplex PCR. V, J and clone size derive from that table, while D and trimming were established from the DNA sequence. Among some 46,000 clones listed, 80% to 90% were seen once. This chain connects TRBV10-3 to TRBJ1-5; 9 bases fit TRBD1. The TCR comes from a man over 45 with acute or convalescent COVID-19. Source material: peripheral blood. CDR3: CAISEGTGMWSNQPQHF. In DNA, the CDR3 is TGTGCCATCAGTGAGGGGACAGGGATGTGGAGCAATCAGCCCCAGCATTTT.